The text below deals with one TCR beta chain. Antigen unknown. This sample is drawn from a study of T cell clonotyping in hematopoietic cell transplantation. General study points: Without cell sorting, CD4 versus CD8 contributions remain unresolved. Higher Inverse Simpson Index values in graft donor and pretransplant recipient predicted broader posttransplant TCR diversity. After transplant, recipient diversity fell while pathologically expanded clonotypes grew through day 180. At the given depth, recipient repertoires were over 95% de novo clonotypes.

Sequencing was performed with immunoSEQ multiplex PCR; in TCRdb, only in-frame clones are kept and a portion is missing. The sample yields approximately 30,000 clones, approximately 96% seen once. Germline V gene lookup returns CDR1 SQVTM and CDR2 ANQGSEA. The CDR3 spans 15 residues. V dropped 3 bases and J dropped 6 bases, with 20 bases sitting between them. The genes are TRBV29-1 and TRBJ1-2, with D perhaps TRBD1 (6 bases). The material sequenced was peripheral blood mononuclear cells. This TCR came from a man in his fifties in good health. Some clones in this sample may be carry-over from other donors' samples. CDR3 residues: CSVDRSGAPVNGYTF. In DNA, the CDR3 is TGCAGCGTTGATCGGTCGGGGGCGCCTGTAAATGGCTACACCTTC.